This TCR beta chain derives from a study of blood T cell repertoires in COVID-19 (dated by TCRdb to the early 2020s). With regard to the full study: The collaborator samples originated in the United States, Italy and Spain and spanned the acute and convalescent phases of COVID-19. Where available, HLA class I and class II types were obtained from metadata supplied by the sample provider rather than from assay-based typing. The dataset comprised deeply sampled blood TCRbeta repertoires from subjects exposed to, actively infected with, or recovered from COVID-19. Samples were obtained from the ongoing ImmuneRACE study (first 160 participants) and from 1,254 subjects provided by 6 global collaborators. Sample metadata almost always included a de-identified subject ID, COVID-19 status, age in years and sex. The repertoires were released in a freely available public database meant as a resource for research on the immune response to SARS-CoV-2. The material from the prospective study consisted of cDNA or gDNA derived from T cells, B-cell-depleted T cells, or PBMCs.

In the prospective study, participants were roughly 18 to 95 years old, resided in about 25 geographic areas of the United States, and were enrolled through a virtual design. In the prospective study, cohorts were assigned on the basis of participant-reported clinical history obtained from a screening survey and a study questionnaire. For ImmuneRACE Cohort 3, a participant was defined as recovered based on two consecutive negative NP/OP PCR tests, clearance by a healthcare professional, or resolution of symptoms. Each participant in the prospective study had whole blood, serum and a nasopharyngeal or oropharyngeal swab collected by mobile phlebotomists. Over a roughly two-month period, participants in the prospective study had the option of providing additional blood draws and questionnaires. Blood samples from the prospective study were shipped frozen or at room temperature prior to DNA extraction.

TCRbeta CDR3 regions were amplified from genomic DNA by means of the immunoSEQ Assay, a bias-controlled multiplex PCR. The study's processing was this. The number of nucleated cells in each sample was estimated by amplification of reference gene primers within the assay. To quantify the absolute abundance of each unique TCRbeta CDR3 rearrangement, sequence reads were collapsed and filtered. For each sample, productive Simpson clonality was calculated as the square root of Simpson's diversity index over productive rearrangements. TCRdb's version of the immuneACCESS table is confined to in-frame rearrangements and falls short of the full clone set. An unresolved V gene accounts for under half of the shortfall where checked; the remainder is of unknown origin. V, J and clone size are those of that table, while D and trimming were read from the DNA. The sample table contains around 330,000 clones; only one count was recorded for roughly nine tenths of them. The ten largest clones add up to approximately 5% of the sample.

Note on this clone: Its antigen is still unknown. One base away there is no much larger clone; base qualities are not given.

Beyond this particular receptor, the publication reports: Clinical and demographic metadata were provided uncurated, with the amount varying by source and participant.

From its cysteine to its phenylalanine, the CDR3 spans 13 amino acids. Only CDR3 DNA remains: 39 bases, in frame from the first base. V is cut by 6 bases and J by 1 base, and the space between the germline ends is 10 bases. The germline V gene sets CDR1 to SNHLY and CDR2 to FYNNEI. The TCR comes from a man aged 60-69 years who had recovered from COVID-19. The sequenced sample was PBMCs or T cells enriched from blood (not recorded which). In this chain, TRBV2 is recombined with TRBJ2-7; D gene: possibly TRBD2, on 5 matching bases. The encoded CDR3 is CASRASGSYEQYF. The sequenced DNA is TGTGCCAGCAGAGCAAGCGGTTCCTACGAGCAGTACTTC.